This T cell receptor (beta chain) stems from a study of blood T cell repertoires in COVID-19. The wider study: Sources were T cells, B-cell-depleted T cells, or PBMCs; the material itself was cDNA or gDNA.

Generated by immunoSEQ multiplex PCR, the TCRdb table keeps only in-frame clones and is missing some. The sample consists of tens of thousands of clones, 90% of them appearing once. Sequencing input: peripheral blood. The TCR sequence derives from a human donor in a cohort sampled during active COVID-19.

The CDR3 protein is CASSKDRALYNEQFF. DNA of the CDR3: TGTGCCAGTAGTAAAGACAGGGCTCTCTACAATGAGCAGTTCTTC. This chain links TRBV19 with TRBJ2-1; 7 nucleotides agree with TRBD1. CDR3 size: 15 residues. In germline, CDR1 is LNHDA, CDR2 SQIVND (reference sequence). The junction had 6 bases not matched to a gene; V was cut back by 4 bases and J by 3 bases.